A selection of T cell receptor beta chains follows, all from one sample in a study of T cells in localized non-small cell lung cancer. The data were produced by immunoSEQ multiplex PCR, yet TCRdb's version contains in-frame clones alone and is incomplete. The sample consists of just under 20,000 clones, about 88% of them appearing once. The sample here was peripheral blood, taken before any cancer treatment. These receptors all come from a man aged 40 to 70 with stage I lung adenocarcinoma. Both conserved end residues are part of each CDR3. The order of the fields is V gene, J gene, CDR3 length, D gene, clone size, CDR3 DNA, CDR3 protein. A D gene is named only where the DNA matches it firmly. Clone size, where shown, is once, few, many, or a class for clones that have expanded.

v_call: TRBV29-1
j_call: TRBJ2-3
cdr3_length: 14
d_call: TRBD2
clone_size: NA
cdr3_nt: TGCAGCGTTTATCAGGGACTAGGGGCAGATACGCAGTATTTT
cdr3_aa: CSVYQGLGADTQYF

v_call: TRBV1
j_call: TRBJ2-6
cdr3_length: 17
d_call: NA
clone_size: NA
cdr3_nt: TGCACCAGCAGCCAAGGTGCTCCTCGGGCTGGGGCCAACGTCCTGACTTTC
cdr3_aa: CTSSQGAPRAGANVLTF

v_call: TRBV2
j_call: TRBJ1-1
cdr3_length: 13
d_call: TRBD1
clone_size: once
cdr3_nt: TGTGCCAGCAGTGAGAGGGGGACAGGATCGGCTTTCTTT
cdr3_aa: CASSERGTGSAFF

v_call: TRBV5-1
j_call: TRBJ2-2
cdr3_length: 16
d_call: TRBD1
clone_size: NA
cdr3_nt: TGCGCCAGCAGCTTGGCGGACAGGGTGAACACCGGGGAGCTGTTTTTT
cdr3_aa: CASSLADRVNTGELFF

v_call: TRBV9
j_call: TRBJ2-1
cdr3_length: 13
d_call: NA
clone_size: NA
cdr3_nt: TGTGCCAGCAGCGTAGTTGGGGGAGGTGAGCAGTTCTTC
cdr3_aa: CASSVVGGGEQFF

v_call: TRBV6-1
j_call: TRBJ2-2
cdr3_length: 15
d_call: TRBD2
clone_size: NA
cdr3_nt: TGTGCCAGCCGGACTAGCGGGGGGGCCACCGGGGAGCTGTTTTTT
cdr3_aa: CASRTSGGATGELFF

v_call: TRBV27
j_call: TRBJ1-5
cdr3_length: 15
d_call: NA
clone_size: once
cdr3_nt: TGTGCCAGCAGACCAGGGGTTCTGGGCAATCAGCCCCAGCATTTT
cdr3_aa: CASRPGVLGNQPQHF

v_call: TRBV29-1
j_call: TRBJ2-3
cdr3_length: 14
d_call: TRBD2
clone_size: NA
cdr3_nt: TGCAGCGCTCGACTAGCGGGAGGCACAGATACGCAGTATTTT
cdr3_aa: CSARLAGGTDTQYF

v_call: TRBV27
j_call: TRBJ1-1
cdr3_length: 14
d_call: NA
clone_size: NA
cdr3_nt: TGTGCCAGCAGAATCGGGGCAGCGAACACTGAAGCTTTCTTT
cdr3_aa: CASRIGAANTEAFF

v_call: TRBV7-9
j_call: TRBJ1-5
cdr3_length: 12
d_call: NA
clone_size: NA
cdr3_nt: TGTGCCAGCAGCTTAGGTGCTCAGCCCCAGCATTTT
cdr3_aa: CASSLGAQPQHF

v_call: TRBV11-2
j_call: TRBJ2-3
cdr3_length: 12
d_call: NA
clone_size: NA
cdr3_nt: TGTGCCAGCAGCCTAGGGGAAGATACGCAGTATTTT
cdr3_aa: CASSLGEDTQYF

v_call: TRBV9
j_call: TRBJ2-7
cdr3_length: 15
d_call: NA
clone_size: NA
cdr3_nt: TGTGCCAGCAGCCCCCTCTGGGATGTTAAGTACGAGCAGTACTTC
cdr3_aa: CASSPLWDVKYEQYF

v_call: TRBV30
j_call: TRBJ1-1
cdr3_length: 14
d_call: NA
clone_size: NA
cdr3_nt: TGTGCCTGGTCGGAACTCCTTTCGAACACTGAAGCTTTCTTT
cdr3_aa: CAWSELLSNTEAFF

v_call: TRBV6-6
j_call: TRBJ2-6
cdr3_length: 16
d_call: NA
clone_size: NA
cdr3_nt: TGTGCCAGCAGAACTATGGCGTTGACTGGGGCCAACGTCCTGACTTTC
cdr3_aa: CASRTMALTGANVLTF

v_call: TRBV18
j_call: TRBJ2-7
cdr3_length: 15
d_call: NA
clone_size: NA
cdr3_nt: TGTGCCAGCTCACCCGGCGGGACAGACTTCGCCGAGCAGTACTTC
cdr3_aa: CASSPGGTDFAEQYF

v_call: TRBV6-6
j_call: TRBJ2-3
cdr3_length: 14
d_call: TRBD2
clone_size: NA
cdr3_nt: TGTGCCAGCAGGCGGGGGGGTGGCACAGATACGCAGTATTTT
cdr3_aa: CASRRGGGTDTQYF

v_call: TRBV9
j_call: TRBJ2-7
cdr3_length: 14
d_call: NA
clone_size: NA
cdr3_nt: TGTGCCAGCAGCCTGGGGGCAGGGGCTTACGAGCAGTACTTC
cdr3_aa: CASSLGAGAYEQYF

v_call: TRBV10-2
j_call: TRBJ2-5
cdr3_length: 15
d_call: TRBD2
clone_size: NA
cdr3_nt: TGCGCCAGCAGTGAGTCGAGACTAGCGGGAGAGACCCAGTACTTC
cdr3_aa: CASSESRLAGETQYF

v_call: TRBV29-1
j_call: TRBJ2-1
cdr3_length: 14
d_call: NA
clone_size: NA
cdr3_nt: TGCAGCGTTGAAACATCCATCGCGACCGATGAGCAGTTCTTC
cdr3_aa: CSVETSIATDEQFF

v_call: TRBV7-9
j_call: TRBJ2-7
cdr3_length: 14
d_call: TRBD2
clone_size: NA
cdr3_nt: TGTGCCAGCAGCTTACAAGCGGGAGAGTGGGAGCAGTACTTC
cdr3_aa: CASSLQAGEWEQYF

v_call: TRBV14
j_call: TRBJ1-1
cdr3_length: 15
d_call: TRBD1
clone_size: NA
cdr3_nt: TGTGCCAGCAGCCAACTAACAGGGGGCTACACTGAAGCTTTCTTT
cdr3_aa: CASSQLTGGYTEAFF

v_call: TRBV9
j_call: TRBJ2-7
cdr3_length: 15
d_call: NA
clone_size: NA
cdr3_nt: TGTGCCAGCAGCGTAGTTGGAGGGGGAGGGTACGAGCAGTACTTC
cdr3_aa: CASSVVGGGGYEQYF

v_call: TRBV5-6
j_call: TRBJ2-6
cdr3_length: 17
d_call: NA
clone_size: NA
cdr3_nt: TGTGCCAGCAGCTTGGCCGGACAGTTCTCTGGGGCCAACGTCCTGACTTTC
cdr3_aa: CASSLAGQFSGANVLTF

v_call: TRBV11-2
j_call: TRBJ2-1
cdr3_length: 17
d_call: NA
clone_size: once
cdr3_nt: TGTGCCAGCAGCCCCTTAGAGGGAAGTCCGCTTTTGGACGAGCAGTTCTTC
cdr3_aa: CASSPLEGSPLLDEQFF

v_call: TRBV5-1
j_call: TRBJ2-2
cdr3_length: 15
d_call: TRBD2
clone_size: NA
cdr3_nt: TGCGCCAGCAGCTTTGGTAGCGGGGGCACCGGGGAGCTGTTTTTT
cdr3_aa: CASSFGSGGTGELFF

v_call: TRBV6-1
j_call: TRBJ2-2
cdr3_length: 15
d_call: TRBD2
clone_size: NA
cdr3_nt: TGTGCAGGCCGGCGGGGGGGCGAAGACACCGGGGAGCTGTTTTTT
cdr3_aa: CAGRRGGEDTGELFF

v_call: TRBV5-1
j_call: TRBJ1-1
cdr3_length: 15
d_call: NA
clone_size: NA
cdr3_nt: TGCGCCAGCAGCGGAGGACGGAACATGAACACTGAAGCTTTCTTT
cdr3_aa: CASSGGRNMNTEAFF

v_call: TRBV27
j_call: TRBJ1-5
cdr3_length: 13
d_call: NA
clone_size: few
cdr3_nt: TGTGCCAGCAGTTATAGGGAAGAGCAGCCCCAGCATTTT
cdr3_aa: CASSYREEQPQHF

v_call: TRBV2
j_call: TRBJ2-2
cdr3_length: 15
d_call: NA
clone_size: NA
cdr3_nt: TGTGCCAGCACTGGTCCTCGAGGGAACACCGGGGAGCTGTTTTTT
cdr3_aa: CASTGPRGNTGELFF

v_call: TRBV19
j_call: TRBJ2-3
cdr3_length: 16
d_call: TRBD2
clone_size: NA
cdr3_nt: TGTGCCAGTAGCCTTGCAACTAGCGGACCAAGAGATACGCAGTATTTT
cdr3_aa: CASSLATSGPRDTQYF

v_call: TRBV6-1
j_call: TRBJ2-7
cdr3_length: 13
d_call: TRBD1
clone_size: NA
cdr3_nt: TGTGCCAGCTTGGGACAGAGCTCCTACGAGCAGTACTTC
cdr3_aa: CASLGQSSYEQYF

v_call: TRBV7-9
j_call: TRBJ1-1
cdr3_length: 13
d_call: NA
clone_size: NA
cdr3_nt: TGTGCCAGCAGTCGAACACGGAACACTGAAGCTTTCTTT
cdr3_aa: CASSRTRNTEAFF

v_call: TRBV15
j_call: TRBJ2-7
cdr3_length: 14
d_call: NA
clone_size: NA
cdr3_nt: TGTGCCACCAGCAGAGATGCCGTCGCCGACGAGCAGTACTTC
cdr3_aa: CATSRDAVADEQYF

v_call: TRBV5-1
j_call: TRBJ1-1
cdr3_length: 12
d_call: NA
clone_size: NA
cdr3_nt: TGCGCCAGCAGCCTGTCCGGCGGGGAAGCTTTCTTT
cdr3_aa: CASSLSGGEAFF

v_call: TRBV11-2
j_call: TRBJ1-2
cdr3_length: 13
d_call: NA
clone_size: once
cdr3_nt: TGTGCCAGCAGCTTGGCCAGCAACTATGGCTACACCTTC
cdr3_aa: CASSLASNYGYTF

v_call: TRBV30
j_call: TRBJ2-7
cdr3_length: 15
d_call: TRBD2
clone_size: NA
cdr3_nt: TGTGCCTGGAGTGTACTTAGCGGGAGGGTGGGAGAGCAGTACTTC
cdr3_aa: CAWSVLSGRVGEQYF

v_call: TRBV6-5
j_call: TRBJ2-1
cdr3_length: 15
d_call: TRBD2
clone_size: once
cdr3_nt: TGTGCCAGCAGCCGCACTAGCGGGAGTTACAATGAGCAGTTCTTC
cdr3_aa: CASSRTSGSYNEQFF

v_call: TRBV9
j_call: TRBJ1-1
cdr3_length: 13
d_call: NA
clone_size: NA
cdr3_nt: TGTGCCAGCAGCGTAGGGATGAACACTGAAGCTTTCTTT
cdr3_aa: CASSVGMNTEAFF

v_call: TRBV30
j_call: TRBJ2-1
cdr3_length: 14
d_call: TRBD1
clone_size: NA
cdr3_nt: TGTGCCTGGAGGCGGACAGGGGGTTTGGATGAGCAGTTCTTC
cdr3_aa: CAWRRTGGLDEQFF

v_call: TRBV4-2
j_call: TRBJ2-7
cdr3_length: 17
d_call: NA
clone_size: NA
cdr3_nt: TGTGCCAGCAGCCAAGTGTCCGCTAGCCCAAACCGGCACGAGCAGTACTTC
cdr3_aa: CASSQVSASPNRHEQYF

v_call: TRBV10-2
j_call: TRBJ2-3
cdr3_length: 13
d_call: NA
clone_size: NA
cdr3_nt: TGCGCCAGCAGGGCTAGGCCCCCAGATACGCAGTATTTT
cdr3_aa: CASRARPPDTQYF

v_call: TRBV19
j_call: TRBJ1-1
cdr3_length: 14
d_call: TRBD1
clone_size: NA
cdr3_nt: TGTGCCAGTGGACAGGGGGTTATGAACACTGAAGCTTTCTTT
cdr3_aa: CASGQGVMNTEAFF

v_call: TRBV6-5
j_call: TRBJ2-3
cdr3_length: 15
d_call: TRBD1
clone_size: NA
cdr3_nt: TGTGCCAGCAGCCCGGACAGGGGAAAAGCAGATACGCAGTATTTT
cdr3_aa: CASSPDRGKADTQYF

v_call: TRBV19
j_call: TRBJ2-2
cdr3_length: 15
d_call: TRBD2
clone_size: NA
cdr3_nt: TGTGCCAGTACATCCGGACTAGCGAGCACCGGGGAGCTGTTTTTT
cdr3_aa: CASTSGLASTGELFF

v_call: TRBV6-5
j_call: TRBJ2-3
cdr3_length: 15
d_call: TRBD2
clone_size: NA
cdr3_nt: TGTGCCAGCAGGCGAGCGGGGGGGCCCGCAGATACGCAGTATTTT
cdr3_aa: CASRRAGGPADTQYF

v_call: TRBV19
j_call: TRBJ1-2
cdr3_length: 12
d_call: NA
clone_size: NA
cdr3_nt: TGTGCCAGTATCCGAGGGGACTATGGCTACACCTTC
cdr3_aa: CASIRGDYGYTF